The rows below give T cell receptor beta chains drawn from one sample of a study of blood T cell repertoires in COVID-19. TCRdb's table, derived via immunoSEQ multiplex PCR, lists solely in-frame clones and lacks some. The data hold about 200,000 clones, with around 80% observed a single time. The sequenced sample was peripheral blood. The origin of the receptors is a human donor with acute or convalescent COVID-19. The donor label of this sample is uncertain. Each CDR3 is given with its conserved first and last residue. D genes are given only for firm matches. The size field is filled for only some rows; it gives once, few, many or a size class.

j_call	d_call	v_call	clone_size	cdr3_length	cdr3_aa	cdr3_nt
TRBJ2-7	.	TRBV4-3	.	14	CASSQDRAGYEQYF	TGCGCCAGCAGCCAAGATAGGGCGGGGTATGAGCAGTACTTC
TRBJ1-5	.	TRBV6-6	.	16	CASSYTGLGSNQPQHF	TGTGCCAGCAGTTACACGGGACTGGGGAGCAATCAGCCCCAGCATTTT
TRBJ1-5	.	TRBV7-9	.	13	CASSPDSNQPQHF	TGTGCCAGCAGCCCAGATAGCAATCAGCCCCAGCATTTT
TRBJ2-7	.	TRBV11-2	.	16	CASSLDPGVYPYEQYF	TGTGCCAGCAGCTTAGATCCGGGAGTCTATCCCTACGAGCAGTACTTC
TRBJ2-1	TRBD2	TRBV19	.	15	CASSIVTSGKNEQFF	TGTGCCAGTAGTATAGTCACTAGCGGGAAGAATGAGCAGTTCTTC
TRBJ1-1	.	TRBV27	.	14	CASRAGSMNTEAFF	TGTGCCAGCCGTGCAGGTTCTATGAACACTGAAGCTTTCTTT
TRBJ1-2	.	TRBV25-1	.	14	CASSPTGGVYGYTF	TGTGCCAGCAGTCCCACCGGGGGTGTCTATGGCTACACCTTC
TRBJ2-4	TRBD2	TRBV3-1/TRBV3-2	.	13	CASSQDLAGGGVF	TGTGCCAGCAGCCAAGATTTGGCGGGAGGCGGGGTATTC
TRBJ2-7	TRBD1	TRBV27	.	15	CASSLGTTGVDEQYF	TGTGCCAGCAGTCTAGGGACGACAGGGGTGGACGAGCAGTACTTC
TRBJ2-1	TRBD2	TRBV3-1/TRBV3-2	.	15	CASSSKGLAGNEQFF	TGTGCCAGCAGTTCCAAGGGACTAGCGGGGAATGAGCAGTTCTTC
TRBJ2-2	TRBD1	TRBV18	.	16	CASSSYRGSNTGELFF	TGTGCCAGCTCATCTTACAGGGGTTCGAACACCGGGGAGCTGTTTTTT
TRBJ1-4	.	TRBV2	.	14	CASRQSSTNEKLFF	TGTGCCAGCAGACAGAGCTCAACTAATGAAAAACTGTTTTTT
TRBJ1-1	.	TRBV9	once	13	CASSVEQGTEAFF	TGTGCCAGCAGCGTAGAGCAGGGCACTGAAGCTTTCTTT
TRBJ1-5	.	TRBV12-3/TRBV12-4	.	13	CASSLTENQPQHF	TGTGCCAGCAGTTTGACAGAAAATCAGCCCCAGCATTTT
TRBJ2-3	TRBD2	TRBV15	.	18	CATSTHRGLAGEVDTQYF	TGTGCCACCAGTACTCACCGGGGACTAGCGGGAGAGGTAGATACGCAGTATTTT
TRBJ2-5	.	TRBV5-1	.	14	CASSLGPSQETQYF	TGCGCCAGCAGCTTGGGTCCCAGCCAAGAGACCCAGTACTTC
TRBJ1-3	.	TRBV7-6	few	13	CASSSGHGNTIYF	TGTGCCAGCAGCTCGGGACACGGAAACACCATATATTTT
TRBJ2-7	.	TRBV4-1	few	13	CASSQDDGNEQYF	TGCGCCAGCAGCCAAGATGACGGGAACGAGCAGTACTTC
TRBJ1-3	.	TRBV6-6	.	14	CASSYSTAGNTIYF	TGTGCCAGCAGTTACTCGACAGCTGGAAACACCATATATTTT
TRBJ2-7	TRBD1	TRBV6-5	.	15	CASSYGQQGTYEQYF	TGTGCCAGCAGTTACGGGCAACAGGGGACCTACGAGCAGTACTTC
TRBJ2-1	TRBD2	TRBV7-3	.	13	CASSTREGNEQFF	TGTGCCAGCAGCACGCGGGAGGGTAATGAGCAGTTCTTC
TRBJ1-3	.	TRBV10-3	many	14	CATGSLRDGNTIYF	TGTGCCACAGGGTCCCTCAGGGATGGAAACACCATATATTTT
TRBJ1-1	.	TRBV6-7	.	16	CASSYMGGRVKAEAFF	TGTGCCAGCAGTTACATGGGGGGGCGCGTGAAGGCTGAAGCTTTCTTT
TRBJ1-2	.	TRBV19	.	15	CASRIKEQIIYGYTF	TGTGCCAGTAGGATCAAGGAGCAAATCATCTATGGCTACACCTTC
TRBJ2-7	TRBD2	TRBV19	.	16	CASSPGTSGIIYEQYF	TGTGCCAGTAGTCCAGGGACTAGCGGGATCATATACGAGCAGTACTTC
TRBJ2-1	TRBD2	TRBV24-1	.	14	CATSVSGTSHEQFF	TGTGCCACCAGTGTTTCCGGGACTAGTCATGAGCAGTTCTTC
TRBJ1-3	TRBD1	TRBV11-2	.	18	CASSTSPGQVRSGNTIYF	TGTGCCAGCAGCACATCCCCGGGACAGGTTCGCTCTGGAAACACCATATATTTT
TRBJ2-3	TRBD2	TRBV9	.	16	CASSVGGAGGASAQYF	TGTGCCAGCAGCGTAGGTGGAGCGGGAGGCGCCTCTGCGCAGTATTTT
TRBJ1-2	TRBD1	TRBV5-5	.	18	CASSLQLWTGPTNYGYTF	TGTGCCAGCAGCCTTCAGTTATGGACAGGGCCCACTAACTATGGCTACACCTTC
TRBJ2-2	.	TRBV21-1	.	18	CASSATRDTVPNTGELFF	TGTGCCAGCAGCGCTACGAGGGATACCGTCCCGAACACCGGGGAGCTGTTTTTT